The 13 T cell receptor beta chains below come from one sample, sequenced in a study of T-cell memory formation after mild COVID-19. TCRdb ran MiXCR on the 5' RACE reads and lists one entry per CDR3 protein. The sample lists approximately 180,000 distinct CDR3 sequences; roughly 16% were seen once. The sample comprised PBMCs or a T cell subset sorted from them (not recorded which). The receptors were sampled from an adult woman who had mild COVID-19 (a few samples of this study predate the infection). Cell type and time point are not known.

The genes are TRBV5-1 and TRBJ1-5; D is unresolved. The CDR3 is 13 amino acids. Per germline, CDR1 SGHRS and CDR2 YFSETQ. Trimming shortened V by 0 bases and J by 5 bases, and 6 bases separated the two germline ends. The CDR3 sequence is CASSLDTDQPQHF. The CDR3 region has the DNA TGCGCCAGCAGCTTGGACACCGATCAGCCCCAGCATTTT.

V usage is TRBV20-1 and J usage is TRBJ2-2, with 7 nucleotides matching TRBD2. Germline V lookup: CDR1 DFQATT, CDR2 SNEGSKA (reference sequence). J gave up 4 bases and V 1 base, and 9 bases lay outside the gene matches. The CDR3 sequence is 16 residues long. CDR3 in DNA: TGCAGTGCTAGAGCAAGTCGACTAGCTGTCACCGGGGAGCTGTTTTTT. It translates to CSARASRLAVTGELFF.

This chain connects TRBV5-4 to TRBJ1-2; D gene unclear. The germline CDR1 and CDR2 sequences are SGHNT and YYREEE (reference sequence). This CDR3 has 13 amino acids. Trimming took 1 base from V and 5 from J, leaving 9 bases between them. CDR3 nucleotides: TGTGCCAGCAGCTTGATCGCAGATTATGGCTACACCTTC. Translating it yields CASSLIADYGYTF.

The chain employs TRBV20-1 and TRBJ2-3; weak D call: TRBD2 (5 bases). This CDR3 has 14 amino acids. The germline V and J ends were trimmed by 1 base and 5 bases, with 13 bases remaining between them. The germline CDR1 and CDR2 sequences are DFQATT and SNEGSKA (reference sequence). CDR3 in DNA: TGCAGTGCTAGAGCGGCTGGGAGAGGAGATACGCAGTATTTT. It translates to CSARAAGRGDTQYF.

This clonotype has a handful of counts. The V gene is TRBV12-3 or TRBV12-4, the J gene TRBJ1-5; D is unresolved. The CDR3 totals 15 residues. Deletions cut 5 bases from V and 4 bases from J, with 15 bases between. The CDR3: CASSGSAGRNQPQHF. The CDR3 DNA reads TGTGCCAGCAGTGGCTCAGCGGGGAGGAATCAGCCCCAGCATTTT.

This clonotype has just a few counts. CDR3 sequence reads: CASSSSGFIPGELFF. CDR3 in DNA: TGTGCCAGCAGCTCATCAGGGTTTATTCCCGGGGAGCTGTTTTTT. This chain joins TRBV7-3 and TRBJ2-2; a possible D gene is TRBD1 (5 bases). Germline V gene data show CDR1 as SGHTA and CDR2 as FQGTGA. The V gene lost 4 bases and the J gene lost 6 bases, with 15 bases spanning the gap. The CDR3 sequence is 15 residues long.

The count of this clonotype is one. This chain uses TRBV5-1 with TRBJ2-3; a possible D gene is TRBD2 (6 bases). CDR1 and CDR2 (germline): SGHRS, YFSETQ. Trimming removed 3 bases at V and 2 bases at J, with 10 bases between. The CDR3 totals 14 residues. CDR3 nucleotides: TGCGCCAGCAGCTATACTAGCCACACAGATACGCAGTATTTT. Translating gives CASSYTSHTDTQYF.

This clonotype came up a few times. One end of the junction varies from germline; a read error may be responsible. This chain joins TRBV12-3 or TRBV12-4 and TRBJ2-1; no clear D. This CDR3 has 13 residues. CDR3 residues: CASSLTGYTEQFF. CDR3 DNA: TGTGCCAGCAGTTTAACGGGTTACACTGAGCAGTTCTTC.

This clonotype was observed a few times. V is TRBV6-5 and J is TRBJ2-7, with 9 bases matching TRBD1. J gave up 0 bases and V 6 bases, and 6 bases lay outside the gene matches. The germline V gene has CDR1 MNHEY and CDR2 SVGAGI. The CDR3 is made up of 15 amino acids. The CDR3 DNA sequence: TGTGCCAGCAGCCGTTCGACAGGGGGCTCCTACGAGCAGTACTTC. It is translated as CASSRSTGGSYEQYF.

This clonotype was counted ten times or more. This chain uses TRBV7-2 with TRBJ2-4, with D possibly being TRBD2 (5 bases). Germline V gene lookup returns CDR1 SGHTA and CDR2 FQGNSA. This CDR3 region has 14 residues. Deletions cut 1 base from V and 2 bases from J, with 6 bases between. CDR3 nucleotide sequence: TGTGCCAGCAGCTTAGGAGGGTCCAAAAACATTCAGTACTTC. It translates to CASSLGGSKNIQYF.

In this sample, this clonotype turned up many times. The chain is built from TRBV12-3 or TRBV12-4 and TRBJ2-2, with unresolved D. V gave up 7 bases and J gave up 6 bases, with 9 bases separating them. The CDR3 spans 12 residues. The CDR3 nucleotides are TGTGCCAGCACCTTCGGGTCCGGGGAGCTGTTTTTT. Translated: CASTFGSGELFF.

The chain uses TRBV12-3 or TRBV12-4 and TRBJ1-2, with TRBD1 matching over 10 bases. The length of the CDR3 is 15 residues. V lost 3 bases to trimming and J lost 7 bases; unmatched junction nucleotides: 8. DNA for the CDR3: TGTGCCAGCAGTTTGGCCCCGGGACAGGGGTCTGGCTACACCTTC. This codes for CASSLAPGQGSGYTF.

This chain uses TRBV12-3 or TRBV12-4 with TRBJ2-7, with unresolved D. Between the trimmed V and J ends, which lost 5 bases and 4 bases, there was a span of 15 bases. This CDR3 is built from 14 residues. As DNA, the CDR3 is TGTGCCAGCAGTAACCAAGACTGGGGATACGAGCAGTACTTC. Protein: CASSNQDWGYEQYF.